The entry below gives a single T cell receptor (beta chain) sequence along with its context. The antigen is undetermined. Cell sorting via CD45RO/CCR7/CD25/CD127/CD95/CD27 was performed to obtain CD4+ naive, central memory, regulatory and stem cell-like memory cells. Expressed TCRB transcripts were sequenced because the entire RNA isolate underwent reverse transcription. Repertoires were generated with immunoSEQ multiplex PCR, while TCRdb's copy carries only in-frame clones and drops some. The repertoire includes 630,000 or so clones, roughly an eighth of them detected once, and roughly 0.04% sits in the top ten. The data are from a study of beta chain features in type 1 diabetes. Study results and limitations: Moderately but significantly shorter TCRB CDR3s were found in Type 1 diabetes patients in all four CD4+ subsets.

Germline lookup yields CDR1 LNHDA and CDR2 SQIVND (reference sequence). Deletions cut 6 bases from V and 4 bases from J, with 13 bases between. The CDR3 contains 14 residues. Source material: naive CD4+ T cells from blood. The rearrangement joins TRBV19 to TRBJ2-1, with D possibly TRBD2 on 5 matching bases. This TCR was sampled from a man aged 18-30 years with type 1 diabetes. The CDR3 reads CASSAGSEYNEQFF. The CDR3 DNA is TGTGCCAGTAGCGCGGGTAGCGAATACAATGAGCAGTTCTTC.